These 28 T cell receptor beta chains share one sample of origin, sequenced in a study of T cells in placental villitis. Sequencing used immunoSEQ v4. TCRdb's table, derived via immunoSEQ multiplex PCR, lists solely in-frame clones and lacks some. This sample has about 170 clones, with approximately 98% found just once. The source material was placental tissue containing maternal and fetal cells. Receptors originate from a human donor in good health; the placental T cells may come from both mother and fetus.

This chain links TRBV27 with TRBJ1-5; D may be TRBD1 (5 bases). V was clipped by 3 bases and J by 2 bases, with 11 bases between them. Germline V lookup: CDR1 MNHEY, CDR2 SMNVEV (reference sequence). The CDR3 is 15 amino acids. This CDR3 is CASSLGVRGNQPQHF. CDR3 nucleotide sequence: TGTGCCAGCAGTTTGGGGGTAAGGGGCAATCAGCCCCAGCATTTT.

Only one count was recorded for this clone. The CDR3 is CASSYRVGNTIYF. The CDR3 DNA reads TGTGCCAGCAGCTACAGGGTTGGAAACACCATATATTTT. The chain combines TRBV5-6 with TRBJ1-3, with D tentatively TRBD1 (6 bases). V was shortened by 3 bases and J by 3 bases, with 7 bases between the two germline ends. Germline CDR1 and CDR2: SGHDT and YYEEEE. The length of the CDR3 is 13 residues.

The genes are TRBV5-4 and TRBJ2-7; maybe TRBD1 (6 bases). The germline V and J ends were trimmed by 1 base and 0 bases, with 11 bases remaining between them. Germline CDR1 SGHNT, CDR2 YYREEE (reference sequence). The CDR3 is 15 residues long. CDR3 amino acids: CASSLTQGPSYEQYF. The CDR3, as DNA: TGTGCCAGCAGCTTGACGCAGGGGCCCTCCTACGAGCAGTACTTC.

The chain links TRBV29-1 to TRBJ2-3, with 7 bases identical to TRBD1. This CDR3 region has 14 residues. Germline V lookup: CDR1 SQVTM, CDR2 ANQGSEA. Germline trimming cut 5 bases from V and 5 bases from J; bases unmatched to any gene: 10. CDR3 DNA: TGCAGCGTTCCGACAGGGAAGAGCGGAGATACGCAGTATTTT. The encoded protein is CSVPTGKSGDTQYF.

J is TRBJ1-2 and V is TRBV9; 7 bases are a match to TRBD1. V gave up 3 bases and J gave up 4 bases; unmatched junction bases: 12. Germline V CDR1 and CDR2: SGDLS, YYNGEE. CDR3 length: 16 amino acids. CDR3 bases: TGTGCCAGCAGCGCCCCTAGACAGGGAGGGGGCTATGGCTACACCTTC. Amino acids: CASSAPRQGGGYGYTF. The full variable domain, in which reference TRBV9 and TRBJ1-2 provide the parts outside the CDR3, is DSGVTQTPKHLITATGQRVTLRCSPRSGDLSVYWYQQSLDQGLQFLIQYYNGEERAKGNILERFSAQQFPDLHSELNLSSLELGDSALYFCASSAPRQGGGYGYTFGSGTRLTVV.

The chain has TRBV7-2 and TRBJ1-1; D remains ambiguous. Germline CDR1 is SGHTA and CDR2 is FQGNSA. The CDR3 covers 11 residues. V gave up 2 bases and J gave up 9 bases, with 7 bases separating them. The CDR3 DNA is TGTGCCAGCAGCTTACGAGGCAAAGCTTTCTTT. Protein sequence: CASSLRGKAFF. Supplemented by reference TRBV7-2 and TRBJ1-1, the full variable domain reads GAGVSQSPSNKVTEKGKDVELRCDPISGHTALYWYRQSLGQGLEFLIYFQGNSAPDKSGLPSDRFSAERTGGSVSTLTIQRTQQEDSAVYLCASSLRGKAFFGQGTRLTVV.

V and J are TRBV5-1 and TRBJ2-3; D gene ambiguous. The CDR3 length is 12 residues. CDR1 and CDR2 (germline): SGHRS, YFSETQ. V dropped 1 base and J dropped 2 bases, with 2 bases sitting between them. CDR3 sequence (DNA): TGCGCCAGCAGCTTGAACACAGATACGCAGTATTTT. Translation: CASSLNTDTQYF.

The chain combines TRBV19 with TRBJ1-1; 11 bases match TRBD1. Germline V gene sequence: CDR1 LNHDA, CDR2 SQIVND (reference sequence). The J segment lost 7 bases and the V segment lost 4 bases, leaving 8 bases of the junction unmatched. The CDR3 has 15 amino acids. Here the CDR3 DNA reads TGTGCCAGTAGTAGGGGACAGGGGGTTCCAATTGAAGCTTTCTTT. It yields the protein CASSRGQGVPIEAFF.

The rearrangement links TRBV19 to TRBJ2-7, with D possibly called TRBD1 or TRBD2 (5 bases each). V dropped 3 bases and J dropped 3 bases, with 15 bases sitting between them. CDR3 length equals 15 residues. The germline V gene encodes CDR1 LNHDA and CDR2 SQIVND (reference sequence). DNA for the CDR3: TGTGCCAGTAGTATCCCCGGGACGGTGAACTACGAGCAGTACTTC. This codes for CASSIPGTVNYEQYF.

The chain carries TRBV10-2 and TRBJ1-1; D remains unclear. Trimming left V 0 bases short and J 4 bases short, with 9 bases between. Germline V gives CDR1 WSHSY, CDR2 SAAADI. The CDR3 totals 14 residues. CDR3 protein: CASSESLGSTEAFF. The CDR3, as DNA: TGCGCCAGCAGTGAGTCCCTCGGTAGCACTGAAGCTTTCTTT.

The CDR3 is CASSQEGLAGGGGTDTQYF. The CDR3 DNA sequence: TGCGCCAGCAGCCAAGAGGGGCTAGCGGGGGGCGGGGGAACAGATACGCAGTATTTT. This chain joins TRBV4-3 and TRBJ2-3, with TRBD2 identical over 11 bases. CDR3 size: 19 residues. J lost 3 bases, V lost 0 bases, and 11 bases had no gene match. The germline gives CDR1 LGHNA, CDR2 YSLEER.

This clone has a single count. The chain couples TRBV7-8 to TRBJ2-2; D not resolved. The CDR3 is 15 residues long. Trimming removed 5 bases at V and 1 base at J, with 11 bases between. Per the germline V gene, CDR1 is SGHVS and CDR2 is FQNEAQ. Here the CDR3 reads CASSTSKGNTGELFF. The CDR3 DNA is TGTGCCAGCAGCACGAGCAAGGGGAACACCGGGGAGCTGTTTTTT. Full variable domain (remainder filled in from reference TRBV7-8 and TRBJ2-2): GAGVSQSPRYKVAKRGQDVALRCDPISGHVSLFWYQQALGQGPEFLTYFQNEAQLDKSGLPSDRFFAERPEGSVSTLKIQRTQQEDSAVYLCASSTSKGNTGELFFGEGSRLTVL.

This chain uses TRBV6-6 with TRBJ1-5; TRBD1 matches at 8 bases. The CDR3 is 16 amino acids. J lost 2 bases, V lost 6 bases, and 9 bases had no gene match. Per germline, CDR1 MNHNY and CDR2 SVGAGI (reference sequence). The CDR3 DNA follows: TGTGCCAGCAGCCCTGACAGGGGAATACGCAATCAGCCCCAGCATTTT. It codes for CASSPDRGIRNQPQHF.

The chain has TRBV7-9 and TRBJ2-4; D is possibly TRBD2 (5 bases). The CDR3 spans 15 residues. V was cut by 3 bases and J by 1 base, with 10 bases left in between. Germline lookup yields CDR1 SEHNR and CDR2 FQNEAQ (reference sequence). CDR3 loop: CASSFVERAKNIQYF. Here the CDR3 DNA reads TGTGCCAGCAGCTTTGTAGAGCGGGCCAAAAACATTCAGTACTTC.

This chain links TRBV30 with TRBJ2-1; tentatively, D is TRBD1 (6 bases). V was shortened by 4 bases and J by 6 bases, with 10 bases between the two germline ends. The CDR3 runs 12 residues. Germline V gene lookup returns CDR1 GTSNPN and CDR2 SVGIG (reference sequence). Here the CDR3 DNA reads TGTGCCTGGACCCTCAGGGGCAATGAGCAGTTCTTC. It is translated as CAWTLRGNEQFF.

This chain joins TRBV30 and TRBJ1-6; D might be TRBD1 (5 bases). The germline V gene encodes CDR1 GTSNPN and CDR2 SVGIG (reference sequence). There are 12 residues in the CDR3. V dropped 4 bases and J dropped 10 bases, with 11 bases sitting between them. This CDR3 is CAWTRGVSPLHF. CDR3 DNA: TGTGCCTGGACCAGAGGGGTCTCACCCCTCCACTTT.

The chain uses TRBV30 and TRBJ2-4; tentative D call: TRBD2 (6 bases). The V end lost 2 bases, the J end lost 7 bases, and 12 bases lay between the germline ends. Per the germline V gene, CDR1 is GTSNPN and CDR2 is SVGIG (reference sequence). This CDR3 region has 13 residues. This chain's CDR3 is CAWSSAGRNIQYF. The CDR3 DNA follows: TGTGCCTGGAGTTCGGCAGGGAGGAACATTCAGTACTTC.

Here the CDR3 reads CASSFSGIYEQYF. The CDR3 bases are TGTGCCAGCAGTTTTAGCGGGATTTACGAGCAGTACTTC. This chain connects TRBV27 to TRBJ2-7; 8 bases agree with TRBD2. This CDR3 is 13 amino acids long. The junction had 2 bases not matched to a gene; V was cut back by 3 bases and J by 4 bases. The V gene's germline CDR1 is MNHEY and CDR2 SMNVEV (reference sequence).

This sequence joins TRBV19 and TRBJ2-3; 7 nucleotides align to TRBD2. The CDR3 contains 12 residues. Germline V gives CDR1 LNHDA, CDR2 SQIVND (reference sequence). V shed 0 bases, J shed 9 bases, and the junction held 0 bases outside the gene matches. CDR3 residues: CASSIDGGTQYF. The CDR3 DNA reads TGTGCCAGTAGTATAGACGGGGGGACGCAGTATTTT.

The chain employs TRBV25-1 and TRBJ1-5; weak D call: TRBD1 (5 bases). CDR1 and CDR2 from the germline V gene are MGHDK and SYGVNS. V was shortened by 7 bases and J by 11 bases, with 15 bases between the two germline ends. The CDR3 length is 12 residues. CDR3 sequence reads: CASTGQGESQHF. Here the CDR3 DNA reads TGTGCCAGCACTGGCCAGGGAGAGTCCCAGCATTTT. The entire variable domain, with the rest obtained from reference TRBV25-1 and TRBJ1-5, is as follows: EADIYQTPRYLVIGTGKKITLECSQTMGHDKMYWYQQDPGMELHLIHYSYGVNSTEKGDLSSESTVSRIRTEHFPLTLESARPSHTSQYLCASTGQGESQHFGDGTRLSIL.

The rearrangement links TRBV10-3 to TRBJ2-2; the D gene is possibly TRBD1 (5 bases). The V and J ends lost 3 bases and 6 bases respectively, with 14 bases between them. CDR3 size: 15 residues. Germline V gene sequence: CDR1 ENHRY, CDR2 SYGVKD. DNA for the CDR3: TGTGCCATCAGTGATGGGCAGGGTTGGTCCGGGGAGCTGTTTTTT. This codes for CAISDGQGWSGELFF.

The chain recombines TRBV5-1 with TRBJ1-1, with D uncertain. The germline V and J ends were trimmed by 3 bases and 7 bases, with 16 bases remaining between them. CDR3 length equals 14 residues. CDR1 is SGHRS and CDR2 is YFSETQ in the germline V gene. In nucleotides, the CDR3 is TGCGCCAGCAGCTCATACGACCCGGGCGTTGAAGCTTTCTTT. This sequence encodes CASSSYDPGVEAFF. Variable domain in full (rest from reference TRBV5-1 and TRBJ1-1): KAGVTQTPRYLIKTRGQQVTLSCSPISGHRSVSWYQQTPGQGLQFLFEYFSETQRNKGNFPGRFSGRQFSNSRSEMNVSTLELGDSALYLCASSSYDPGVEAFFGQGTRLTVV.

The CDR3 region is CATGAGTDYNSPLHF. Here the CDR3 DNA reads TGTGCCACGGGAGCAGGGACGGACTATAATTCACCCCTCCACTTT. The J gene is TRBJ1-6, the V gene TRBV6-5, with a possible D match to TRBD1 (5 bases). V was pared by 10 bases and J by 3 bases, with 16 bases between. Germline lookup yields CDR1 MNHEY and CDR2 SVGAGI. This CDR3 spans 15 amino acids.

The chain has TRBV28 and TRBJ2-3, with 9 bases identical to TRBD2. The CDR3 consists of 15 residues. Germline V gene lookup returns CDR1 MDHEN and CDR2 SYDVKM. J was trimmed by 2 bases and V by 5 bases; bases with no gene match: 5. The DNA for the CDR3 is TGTGCCAGCAGTACCGGGACTAGCTACACAGATACGCAGTATTTT. It specifies CASSTGTSYTDTQYF.

The chain has TRBV3-1 (or the pseudogene TRBV3-2) and TRBJ2-3; D is ambiguous. Germline V lookup: CDR1 LGHDT, CDR2 YNNKEL (reference sequence). The CDR3 runs to 13 residues. V was trimmed by 0 bases and J by 6 bases, leaving 7 bases between them. CDR3 nucleotides: TGTGCCAGCAGCCAAGATGTCCGGGATACGCAGTATTTT. This translates into CASSQDVRDTQYF.

The chain employs TRBV12-3 or TRBV12-4 and TRBJ2-1; D gene unclear. The CDR3 covers 11 residues. Between the trimmed V and J ends, which lost 3 bases and 4 bases, there was a span of 1 base. CDR3 region: CASSFYNEQFF. The CDR3 DNA reads TGTGCCAGCAGTTTTTACAATGAGCAGTTCTTC.

The chain is built from TRBV13 and TRBJ2-3; 7 bases are shared with TRBD2. CDR1 and CDR2 (germline): PRHDT, FYEKMQ (reference sequence). The CDR3 is 15 residues long. J gave up 3 bases and V 1 base, and 4 bases lay outside the gene matches. DNA for the CDR3: TGTGCCAGCAGCTTAGCACCGGGGGGAACAGATACGCAGTATTTT. Protein sequence: CASSLAPGGTDTQYF.

The rearrangement uses TRBV28 and TRBJ2-4; a weak D match, TRBD1 (6 bases). Germline loops: CDR1 MDHEN, CDR2 SYDVKM. The CDR3 runs to 14 residues. V was cut by 6 bases and J by 1 base, with 10 bases left in between. The CDR3 DNA sequence: TGTGCCAGCAGCCCAGGGGTGGCCAAAAACATTCAGTACTTC. It codes for CASSPGVAKNIQYF.